The TCR beta chain under discussion was sequenced for a study of OX40 agonist ivuxolimab in advanced cancers. The wider study: The patients' treatment was ivuxolimab, an agonistic anti-OX40 (CD134) antibody.

V dropped 2 bases and J dropped 8 bases, with 15 bases sitting between them. CDR1 MDHEN and CDR2 SYDVKM come from the germline V gene. The CDR3 has 15 residues. Baseline, cycle 4 day 1, and cycle 7 day 1 were the blood sampling points. Produced via immunoSEQ multiplex PCR; TCRdb's table is partial and in-frame only. The data contain tens of thousands of clones, 70% to 90% of them singletons. Sequenced material: CD4+ or CD8+ T cells sorted from blood, taken in a trial of the OX40 agonist ivuxolimab. This TCR derives from an adult with an advanced solid tumor such as melanoma, head and neck, liver or kidney cancer. V is TRBV28 and J is TRBJ1-4; D gene unclear. The DNA of the CDR3 is TGTGCCAGCAGTTTAGACCGCGGCTTGTGGGAAAAACTGTTTTTT. Protein: CASSLDRGLWEKLFF.